What follows describes a single T cell receptor (beta chain). A much larger clone differs from this one at a single base, so this may be a read error. The CDR3 is made up of 14 amino acids. Germline V gene data show CDR1 as SGHNT and CDR2 as YYREEE (reference sequence). This specimen comes from a study of kidney transplant recipient with SARS-CoV-2 infection. TCRdb re-derived calls from the reads in MiXCR, one entry per CDR3 protein. The sample yields under 300,000 distinct CDR3 sequences, under 30% seen once. The source was a blood sample, collected at baseline and on approximately day 120 from a kidney transplant recipient. The V and J genes are TRBV5-4 and TRBJ2-7; 9 nucleotides align to TRBD2. The origin of this receptor is a male patient younger than 45 who had COVID-19 and was a kidney transplant recipient. The T cells may partly be graft donor cells. The CDR3 bases are TGTGCCAGCAGCTTGGGACTAGCGGAAGAGACCCAGTGCTTC. As protein: CASSLGLAEETQCF. Together with reference TRBV5-4 and TRBJ2-7, the CDR3 gives the full variable domain: ETGVTQSPTHLIKTRGQQVTLRCSSQSGHNTVSWYQQALGQGPQFIFQYYREEENGRGNFPPRFSGLQFPNYSSELNVNALELDDSALYLCASSLGLAEETQCFGPGTRLTVT.